This TCR beta chain was identified during a study of cytotoxic CD8 clonotypes in ibrutinib-treated CLL. Turning to the study itself: Response samples were drawn at a median of approximately 11 months of treatment, range 6 to 36.

Here immunoSEQ multiplex PCR was the method, and the copy in TCRdb shows in-frame clones only, minus some. The sample carries 250,000 or so clones, less than 75% recorded once. The CDR3 consists of 14 residues. Germline lookup yields CDR1 SGHDT and CDR2 YYEEEE. Trimming shortened V by 2 bases and J by 8 bases, and 13 bases separated the two germline ends. The material was PBMCs, obtained after 24 months of ibrutinib treatment. The chain uses TRBV5-6 and TRBJ1-4; D call uncertain. The receptor comes from a human donor with chronic lymphocytic leukemia. DNA of the CDR3: TGTGCCAGCAGCTTCGGGAAACGAGGAGAAAAACTGTTTTTT. Translation gives CASSFGKRGEKLFF.